The sequence of this T cell receptor beta chain was determined in a study of blood T cell repertoires in COVID-19. Trimming pared 5 bases from V and 0 bases from J, leaving 11 bases between. The CDR3 is 14 residues long. The germline V gene has CDR1 SGHTA and CDR2 FQGTGA. Sequenced by immunoSEQ multiplex PCR; TCRdb stores in-frame clones only, minus some. This table holds 210,000 or so clones, nearly 90% found once. The rearrangement uses TRBV7-3 and TRBJ2-7; D is possibly TRBD1 (6 bases). This clonotype was obtained from a young woman who had recovered from COVID-19. Sequencing was carried out using peripheral blood. CDR3 in amino acids: CASSDTGSSYEQYF. CDR3 DNA sequence: TGTGCCAGCAGCGACACAGGGAGCTCCTACGAGCAGTACTTC.